The subject of this entry is one T cell receptor (beta chain). Its antigen is as yet unknown. This CDR3 is built from 15 residues. Germline CDR1 reads SGHRS; CDR2 reads YFSETQ. Trimming removed 4 bases from V and 4 bases from J; junction bases left unmatched: 10. The data originate from a study of shared clonotypes between healthy human individuals. Study-wide points: What naive subsets generally showed was a larger estimated richness than memory subsets showed.

Each replicate PCR on the sorted subsets used 150 to 200 ng DNA (roughly 27,000 T cell genomes). Produced via immunoSEQ multiplex PCR; TCRdb's table is partial and in-frame only. The sample lists 2,100,000 or so clones, approximately 94% seen once, with more than 0.1% in the top ten. This receptor was taken from a man between 18 and 29 years old in good health. V is TRBV5-1 and J is TRBJ2-7, with TRBD1 matching 8 bases. The material sequenced was naive CD4+ T cells sorted from blood. Subset specified: CD45RA+ positively selected. The CDR3 DNA reads TGCGCCAGCAGCGGAGGCCAGGGGGCCTGGTACGAGCAGTACTTC. Translating it yields CASSGGQGAWYEQYF.